This is a list of T cell receptor beta chains from one sample in a study of blood T cell repertoires in COVID-19. Profiling relied on immunoSEQ multiplex PCR, and the TCRdb table lists in-frame clones only, not all of them. Here the sample spans fewer than 450,000 clones, around nine tenths being singletons. What was sequenced was peripheral blood. The receptors were gathered from a woman between 65 and 79 years old with COVID-19, enrolled during active disease. Each CDR3 is given without its conserved first and last residue. Each record gives: V gene, J gene, CDR3 protein.

TRBV7-2,TRBJ2-7,AAGQGRIYEQY
TRBV19,TRBJ2-3,ASSILPAASGGGTDTQY
TRBV5-1,TRBJ1-2,ASSLAVGQVYYGYT
TRBV9,TRBJ2-7,ASSVGGTGKDEQY
TRBV9,TRBJ2-1,ASSPPGGAYNEQF
TRBV19,TRBJ2-6,ASSDRVGSGANVLT
TRBV7-2,TRBJ1-1,ASTQSPGGTEAF
TRBV29-1,TRBJ1-3,SVERGTGNTIY
TRBV5-1,TRBJ2-2,ASSQDSTGELF
TRBV5-8,TRBJ1-5,ASSWGGASNQPQH
TRBV5-4,TRBJ1-1,ASSSTGVRTEAF
TRBV5-4,TRBJ1-1,ASSFPGQMNTEAF
TRBV19,TRBJ1-2,ASSTKTGGDYGYT
TRBV5-1,TRBJ2-7,ASTLRQGGDEQY
TRBV2,TRBJ2-3,ASTHPSGGATDTQY
TRBV12-5,TRBJ2-7,ASGTPESMIEQY
TRBV30,TRBJ2-7,AWTRSREVYEQY
TRBV28,TRBJ2-2,ASSWTSNTGELF
TRBV19,TRBJ1-2,AGGQGLGYT
TRBV4-2,TRBJ2-7,ASSQERGYEQY